The text below deals with one T cell receptor beta chain. V shed 7 bases, J shed 5 bases, and the junction held 10 bases outside the gene matches. This CDR3 has 14 amino acids. The germline CDR1 and CDR2 sequences are SNHLY and FYNNEI. The data stem from a study of blood T cell repertoires in COVID-19. Study overall: Acute and convalescent COVID-19 specimens originated in the United States, Italy and Spain. PBMCs, B-cell-depleted T cells, or T cells provided the cDNA or gDNA that made up the material.

Sequenced by immunoSEQ multiplex PCR; TCRdb stores in-frame clones only, minus some. The sample records 240,000 or so clones, 75% to 90% being singletons. Those who participated ranged in age from about 18 to 89 years and resided in about 24 US areas. The sequenced sample consisted of PBMCs or T cells enriched from blood (not recorded which). The chain carries TRBV2 and TRBJ2-7; 8 bases are shared with TRBD1. The origin of this receptor is a woman aged 40 to 50 with acute COVID-19. The CDR3 loop is CASITDRAENEQYF. The CDR3 bases are TGTGCCAGCATTACGGACAGGGCGGAGAACGAGCAGTACTTC.